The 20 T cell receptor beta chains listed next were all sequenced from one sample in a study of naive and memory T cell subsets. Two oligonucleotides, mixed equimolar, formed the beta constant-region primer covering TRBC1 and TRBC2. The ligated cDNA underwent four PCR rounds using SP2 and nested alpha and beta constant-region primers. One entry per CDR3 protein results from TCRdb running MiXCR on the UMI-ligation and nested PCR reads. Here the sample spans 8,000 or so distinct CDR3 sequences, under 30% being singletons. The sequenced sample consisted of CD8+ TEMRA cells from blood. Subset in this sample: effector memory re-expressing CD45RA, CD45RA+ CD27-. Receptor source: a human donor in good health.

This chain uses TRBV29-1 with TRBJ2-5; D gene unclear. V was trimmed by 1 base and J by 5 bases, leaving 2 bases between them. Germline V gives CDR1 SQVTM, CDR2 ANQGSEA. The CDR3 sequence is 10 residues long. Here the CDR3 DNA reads TGCAGCGTTGAAGCCGAGACCCAGTACTTC. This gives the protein CSVEAETQYF.

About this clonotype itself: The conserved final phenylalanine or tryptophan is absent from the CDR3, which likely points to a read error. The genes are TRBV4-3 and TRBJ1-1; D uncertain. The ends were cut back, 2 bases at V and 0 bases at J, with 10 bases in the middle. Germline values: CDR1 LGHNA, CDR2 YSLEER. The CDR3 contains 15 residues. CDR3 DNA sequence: TGCGCCAGCAGCCAACTAGCAGACATGAACACTGAAGCTTTCCTT. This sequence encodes CASSQLADMNTEAFL.

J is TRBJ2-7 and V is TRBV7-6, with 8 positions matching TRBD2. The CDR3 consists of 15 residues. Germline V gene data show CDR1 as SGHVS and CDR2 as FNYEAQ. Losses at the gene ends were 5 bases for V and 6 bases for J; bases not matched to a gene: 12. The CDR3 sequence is CASSPATSGLSEQYF. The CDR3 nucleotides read TGTGCCAGCAGCCCAGCCACTAGCGGTCTTAGCGAGCAGTACTTC. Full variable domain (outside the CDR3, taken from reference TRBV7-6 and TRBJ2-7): GAGVSQSPRYKVTKRGQDVALRCDPISGHVSLYWYRQALGQGPEFLTYFNYEAQQDKSGLPNDRFSAERPEGSISTLTIQRTEQRDSAMYRCASSPATSGLSEQYFGPGTRLTVT.

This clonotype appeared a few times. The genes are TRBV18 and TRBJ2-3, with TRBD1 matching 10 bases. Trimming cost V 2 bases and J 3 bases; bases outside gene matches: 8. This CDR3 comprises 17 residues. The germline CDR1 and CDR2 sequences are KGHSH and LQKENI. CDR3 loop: CASSPFSGTGATDTQYF. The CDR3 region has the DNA TGTGCCAGCTCACCATTTTCCGGGACAGGGGCTACAGATACGCAGTATTTT. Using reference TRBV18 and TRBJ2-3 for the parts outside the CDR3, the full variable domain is NAGVMQNPRHLVRRRGQEARLRCSPMKGHSHVYWYRQLPEEGLKFMVYLQKENIIDESGMPKERFSAEFPKEGPSILRIQQVVRGDSAAYFCASSPFSGTGATDTQYFGPGTRLTVL.

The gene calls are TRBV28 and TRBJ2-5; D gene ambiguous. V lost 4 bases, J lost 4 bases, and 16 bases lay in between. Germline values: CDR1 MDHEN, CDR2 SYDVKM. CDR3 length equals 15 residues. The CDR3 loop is CASSSRTSPLETQYF. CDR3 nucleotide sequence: TGTGCCAGCAGTTCCCGAACCTCGCCTTTAGAGACCCAGTACTTC. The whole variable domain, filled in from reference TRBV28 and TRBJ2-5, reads DVKVTQSSRYLVKRTGEKVFLECVQDMDHENMFWYRQDPGLGLRLIYFSYDVKMKEKGDIPEGYSVSREKKERFSLILESASTNQTSMYLCASSSRTSPLETQYFGPGTRLLVL.

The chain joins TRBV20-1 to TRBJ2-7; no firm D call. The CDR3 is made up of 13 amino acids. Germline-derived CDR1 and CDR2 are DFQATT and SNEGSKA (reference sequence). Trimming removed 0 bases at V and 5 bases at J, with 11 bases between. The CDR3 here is CSARDWQFDEQYF. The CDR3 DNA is TGCAGTGCTAGAGATTGGCAGTTCGACGAGCAGTACTTC.

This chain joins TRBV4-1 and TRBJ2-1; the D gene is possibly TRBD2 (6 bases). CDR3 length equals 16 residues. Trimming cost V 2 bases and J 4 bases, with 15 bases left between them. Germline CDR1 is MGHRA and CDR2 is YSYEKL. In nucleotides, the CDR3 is TGCGCCAGCAGCCAACCCCCGGGGGAGACATACAATGAGCAGTTCTTC. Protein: CASSQPPGETYNEQFF.

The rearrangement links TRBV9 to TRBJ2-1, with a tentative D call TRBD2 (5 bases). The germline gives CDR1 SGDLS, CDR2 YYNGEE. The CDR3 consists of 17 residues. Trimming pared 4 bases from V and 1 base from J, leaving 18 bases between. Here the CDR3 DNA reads TGTGCCAGCAGCTTAAGCGGAGTTCCAACTTCCTACAATGAGCAGTTCTTC. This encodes CASSLSGVPTSYNEQFF.

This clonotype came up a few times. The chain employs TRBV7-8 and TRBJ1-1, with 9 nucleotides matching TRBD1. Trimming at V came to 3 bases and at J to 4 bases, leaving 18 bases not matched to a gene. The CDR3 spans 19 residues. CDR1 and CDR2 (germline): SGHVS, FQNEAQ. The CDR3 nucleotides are TGTGCCAGCAGCTTCACGACTAAAGAACAGGGGGCGGCGGTCACTGAAGCTTTCTTT. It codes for CASSFTTKEQGAAVTEAFF. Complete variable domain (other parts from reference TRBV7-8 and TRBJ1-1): GAGVSQSPRYKVAKRGQDVALRCDPISGHVSLFWYQQALGQGPEFLTYFQNEAQLDKSGLPSDRFFAERPEGSVSTLKIQRTQQEDSAVYLCASSFTTKEQGAAVTEAFFGQGTRLTVV.

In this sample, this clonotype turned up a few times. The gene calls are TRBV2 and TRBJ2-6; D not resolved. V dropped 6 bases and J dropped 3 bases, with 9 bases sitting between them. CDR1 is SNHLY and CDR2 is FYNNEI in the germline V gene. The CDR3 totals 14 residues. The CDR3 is CASREPGGANVLTF. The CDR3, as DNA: TGTGCCAGCAGGGAGCCTGGTGGGGCCAACGTCCTGACTTTC.

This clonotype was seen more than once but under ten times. CDR3 sequence reads: CASSQDHRDTETQYF. In DNA form, the CDR3 reads TGTGCCAGCAGCCAAGATCACCGGGACACAGAGACCCAGTACTTC. V and J are TRBV3-1 and TRBJ2-5; D may be TRBD1 (6 bases). The CDR3 consists of 15 residues. Looked up from germline, CDR1 is LGHDT and CDR2 is YNNKEL (reference sequence). V was shortened by 0 bases and J by 4 bases, with 12 bases between the two germline ends.

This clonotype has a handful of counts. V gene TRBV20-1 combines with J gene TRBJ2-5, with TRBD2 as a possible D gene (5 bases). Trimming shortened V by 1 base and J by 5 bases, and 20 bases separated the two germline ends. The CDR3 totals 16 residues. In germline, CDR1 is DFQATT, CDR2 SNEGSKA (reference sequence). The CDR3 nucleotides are TGCAGTGCTAGAGGATCCGGAGGTAGCTGGGCTGAGACCCAGTACTTC. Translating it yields CSARGSGGSWAETQYF.

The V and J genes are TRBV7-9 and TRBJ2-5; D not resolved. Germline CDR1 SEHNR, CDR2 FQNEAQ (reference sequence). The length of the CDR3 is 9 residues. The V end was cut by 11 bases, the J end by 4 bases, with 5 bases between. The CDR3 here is CAGGETQYF. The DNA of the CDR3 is TGTGCCGGCGGAGAGACCCAGTACTTC.

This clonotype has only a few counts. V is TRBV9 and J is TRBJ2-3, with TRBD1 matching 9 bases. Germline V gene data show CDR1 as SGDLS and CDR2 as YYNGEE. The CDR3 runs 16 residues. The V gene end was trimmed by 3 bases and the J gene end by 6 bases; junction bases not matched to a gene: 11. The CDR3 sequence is CASSALTGGSGDTQYF. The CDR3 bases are TGTGCCAGCAGCGCCCTTACAGGGGGCTCGGGGGATACGCAGTATTTT.

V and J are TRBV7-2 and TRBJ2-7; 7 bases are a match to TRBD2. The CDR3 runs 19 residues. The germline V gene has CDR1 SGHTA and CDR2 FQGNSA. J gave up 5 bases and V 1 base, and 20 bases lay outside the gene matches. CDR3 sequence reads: CASSLGERVRELTINEQYF. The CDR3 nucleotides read TGTGCCAGCAGCTTAGGCGAGAGGGTGCGGGAGCTTACTATCAACGAGCAGTACTTC.

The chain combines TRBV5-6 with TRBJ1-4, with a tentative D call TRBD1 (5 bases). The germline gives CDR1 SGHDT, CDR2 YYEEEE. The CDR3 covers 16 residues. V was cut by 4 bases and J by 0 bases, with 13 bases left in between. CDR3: CASSPDSRATNEKLFF. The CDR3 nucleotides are TGTGCCAGCAGCCCCGACAGTAGAGCAACTAATGAAAAACTGTTTTTT.

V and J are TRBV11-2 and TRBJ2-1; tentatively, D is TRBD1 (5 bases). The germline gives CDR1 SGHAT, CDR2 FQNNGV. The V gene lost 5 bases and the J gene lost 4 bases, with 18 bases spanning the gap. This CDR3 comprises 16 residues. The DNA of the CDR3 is TGTGCCAGCAGCCCACCTCAGGACACCCCTTACAATGAGCAGTTCTTC. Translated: CASSPPQDTPYNEQFF.

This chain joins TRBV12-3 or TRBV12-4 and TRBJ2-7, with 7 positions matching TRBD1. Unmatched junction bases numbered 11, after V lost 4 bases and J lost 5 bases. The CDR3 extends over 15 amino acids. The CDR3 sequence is CASSSDPTGFNEQYF. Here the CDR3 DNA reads TGTGCCAGCAGTTCCGATCCGACAGGGTTCAACGAGCAGTACTTC.

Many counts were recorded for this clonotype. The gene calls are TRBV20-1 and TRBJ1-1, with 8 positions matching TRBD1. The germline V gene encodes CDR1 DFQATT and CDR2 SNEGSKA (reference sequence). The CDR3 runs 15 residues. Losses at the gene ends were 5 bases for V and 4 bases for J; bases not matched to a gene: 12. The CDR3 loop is CSAQGAWWSGTEAFF. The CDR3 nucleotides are TGCAGTGCTCAGGGGGCATGGTGGAGTGGCACTGAAGCTTTCTTT.

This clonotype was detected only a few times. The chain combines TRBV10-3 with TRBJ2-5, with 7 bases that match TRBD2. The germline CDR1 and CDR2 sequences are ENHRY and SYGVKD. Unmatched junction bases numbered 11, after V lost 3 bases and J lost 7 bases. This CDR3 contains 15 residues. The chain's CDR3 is CAISERDYLRGTQYF. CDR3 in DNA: TGTGCCATCAGTGAACGGGACTACCTGCGGGGGACCCAGTACTTC.